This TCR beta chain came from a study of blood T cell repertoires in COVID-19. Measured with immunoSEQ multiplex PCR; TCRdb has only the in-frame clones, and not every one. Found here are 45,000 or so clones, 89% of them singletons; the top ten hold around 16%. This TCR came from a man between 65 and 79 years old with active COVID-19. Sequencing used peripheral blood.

This CDR3 is CASSPQTGLYNEQYF. CDR3 sequence (DNA): TGTGCCAGCAGCCCACAGACGGGACTATATAACGAGCAGTACTTC. The V and J genes are TRBV11-3 and TRBJ2-7; 7 positions match TRBD2. The germline V gene has CDR1 SGHNT and CDR2 YENEEA. The trim removed 5 bases at V and 5 bases at J, leaving 12 bases unmatched. This CDR3 region has 15 residues.